This T cell receptor (beta chain) was profiled in a study of blood T cell repertoires in COVID-19. V lost 5 bases and J lost 3, with 19 bases in between. This CDR3 has 17 residues. The germline gives CDR1 SGHTA, CDR2 FQGNSA. Seattle's enrolled individuals joined amid active infection and were then monitored longitudinally. Original processing methods: It was from reference gene primer amplification that nucleated cell counts were estimated. Sequenced by immunoSEQ multiplex PCR; TCRdb stores in-frame clones only, minus some. That table furnishes V, J and clone size, whereas the DNA furnished D and trimming. The sample has around 140,000 clones; around nine tenths are singletons.

The chain is built from TRBV7-2 and TRBJ1-4; perhaps TRBD1 as D (6 bases). The clonotype comes from a woman in her seventies with COVID-19, enrolled during active disease. Specimen: peripheral blood. The CDR3, as DNA: TGTGCCAGCAGCCCGAGTCCCTCCAGGGGCCCTAATGAAAAACTGTTTTTT. Its protein product is CASSPSPSRGPNEKLFF.